This T cell receptor (beta chain) was sequenced during a study of CD8 T cells in Susac syndrome (dated by TCRdb to about 2019). Looking at the study overall: Whether CD8+ T cell activation and differentiation in Susac syndrome was antigen driven was tested using repertoire sequencing.

Peripheral blood CD8+ and CD4+ T cells from healthy donors, Susac syndrome patients and multiple sclerosis patients were profiled using high-throughput TCR beta sequencing. The healthy donors served as controls matched for age and sex. Bulk CD8+ and CD4+ T cells were purified magnetically by negative isolation, whereas CD8+ TEMRA cells were enriched by FACS. Blood was collected in EDTA tubes and processed within 24 hours, with PBMCs isolated through density gradient centrifugation. PBMCs intended for TCR sequencing were cryopreserved in liquid nitrogen and were subsequently thawed in a 37 degrees C water bath. The sorted or isolated CD4+, CD8+ and CD8+ TEMRA cells reached a purity of at least 90%. RNA was extracted with the RNeasy kit and roughly 0.45 to 1 ug was reverse transcribed using random hexamers. TCR beta CDR3 regions were amplified with the immunoSEQ multiplex PCR assay covering 54 Vbeta and 13 Jbeta segments. To correct PCR amplification bias, a synthetic template baseline was used for both primer optimization and computational correction. The study's own analysis went as follows. Reads were annotated to V, D and J genes according to IMGT and were analyzed with immunoSEQ Analyzer, with only productive sequences retained. Clonality was calculated as one minus the Shannon entropy normalized by log2 of the number of productive unique sequences. For each patient and control, public and private clones were evaluated within the 100 most prevalent clones. Susac-specific clones were defined as absent from healthy and MS cohorts, over a thousand published viral clones and other ImmuneACCESS disease sequences. Using fastp trimming at Q25 and MiXCR clonotype assembly, TCRdb reanalyzed the public sequencing data and kept in-frame beta chains. Records with the same CDR3 protein are collapsed into one entry carrying the most frequent genes and DNA. In this record, the V and J calls reflect TCRdb's handling and not the investigators' own analysis. The table for this sample lists roughly 200,000 distinct CDR3 sequences; roughly 95% of them were counted only once. Jointly, the top ten make up approximately 0.094% of the sample.

The CDR1 and CDR2 encoded by the germline V gene (reference sequence) are DFQATT and SNEGSKA. The junction shows trimming of 7 bases on V and 1 base on J, plus 13 bases between the germline ends. The cysteine opens and the phenylalanine closes a CDR3 of 13 amino acids. The CDR3 DNA has 39 bases and is translated from base 1. Study-wide findings and limitations: The number of individuals in the TCR sequencing and HLA analysis was acknowledged as relatively small.

In regard to this clonotype: Its antigen remains unidentified. No much larger clone exists at a distance of one base, and base qualities are not known.

The chain couples TRBV20-1 to TRBJ1-2; the D gene cannot be named for sure. The specimen sequenced was CD4+ T cells from PBMCs. The sequence came from a human donor in good health. This receptor carries the CDR3 CSDAAAVNYGYTF. The nucleotides are TGCAGTGATGCCGCAGCAGTTAACTATGGCTACACCTTC.